A selection of T cell receptor beta chains follows, all from one sample in a study of T cells in Graves' hyperthyroidism and ophthalmopathy. TCRdb itself ran the multiplex PCR reads through MiXCR, one entry per CDR3 protein. Counted here are roughly 700,000 distinct CDR3 sequences, 11% to 15% occurring once; the ten biggest clones make up about 10%. Sequencing was done on a sample of blood. The receptors shown here come from a woman younger than 30 with Graves' hyperthyroidism. CDR3s include the opening cysteine and the closing phenylalanine or tryptophan. The D gene is left open where the match is weak. Size values are once, few and many counts, or a class for expanded clones, and some rows have none.

d_call	v_call	clone_size	j_call	cdr3_nt	cdr3_aa
-	TRBV6-1	few	TRBJ2-1	TGTGCCAGCATTCCCCCGGGATCCTACAATGAGCAGTTCTTC	CASIPPGSYNEQFF
-	TRBV4-3	few	TRBJ1-3	TGCGCCAGCAGCCAAGGCCCCCGGGAAAGCTCTGGAAACACCATATATTTT	CASSQGPRESSGNTIYF
TRBD2	TRBV7-2	many	TRBJ2-1	TGTGCCAGCAGCTTAGCCGGGACTAGCGGGCTGGGGGTATACAATGAGCAGTTCTTC	CASSLAGTSGLGVYNEQFF
TRBD1	TRBV10-1	-	TRBJ2-7	TGCGCCAGCATTGTGACCGGGACAGCGTACGAGCAGTACTTC	CASIVTGTAYEQYF
-	TRBV19	-	TRBJ1-5	TGTGCCAGTAGTATAGATTGGGACAAAGGGGATGTTCGGGATCAGCCCCAGCATTTT	CASSIDWDKGDVRDQPQHF
-	TRBV5-1	many	TRBJ2-1	TGCGCCAGCAGCTTGGAGGGGCCGATCTACAATGAGCAGTTCTTC	CASSLEGPIYNEQFF
-	TRBV7-6	few	TRBJ2-7	TGTGCCAGCAGCTTAGTAGTCTGGGGCGAGCAGTACTTC	CASSLVVWGEQYF
-	TRBV9	few	TRBJ1-4	TGTGCCAGCAGCCCCGCCCTAAAGGGCGAAAAACTGTTTTTT	CASSPALKGEKLFF
-	TRBV7-8	few	TRBJ1-2	TGTGCCAGCAGCTTAGCCCTCCTATGGGCAGACCTCTATGGCTACACCTTC	CASSLALLWADLYGYTF
-	TRBV24-1	many	TRBJ2-5	TGTGCCACCAGTGAAACTCCGAGAGGCAGGCGGAAAGAGACCCAGTACTTC	CATSETPRGRRKETQYF
-	TRBV27	once	TRBJ2-3	TGTGCCAGCAGTTTCCTCTCTCGCACAGATACGCAGTATTTT	CASSFLSRTDTQYF
-	TRBV7-9	many	TRBJ2-3	TGTGCCAGCAGATCCACAGGGTCTCCTGATACGCAGTATTTT	CASRSTGSPDTQYF
-	TRBV29-1	few	TRBJ2-2	TGCAGCGTCGGGACTTCAACACCCGGGGAGCTGTTTTTT	CSVGTSTPGELFF
-	TRBV5-5	many	TRBJ2-2	TGTGCCAGAATAATCTCCGCGCGACCGAACACCGGGGAGCTGTTTTTT	CARIISARPNTGELFF
TRBD2	TRBV19	-	TRBJ2-1	TGTGCCAGTAGTATGGCTAGCGGGAGCCTTTACAATGAGCAGTTCTTC	CASSMASGSLYNEQFF
-	TRBV13	-	TRBJ1-5	TGTGCCAGCAGCTTAGGCCATGGGACCAATCAGCCCCAGCATTTT	CASSLGHGTNQPQHF
-	TRBV28	many	TRBJ2-4	TGTGCCAGCAGTCGTACAAGTTGGTACGGGGGCATTCAGTACTTC	CASSRTSWYGGIQYF
TRBD1	TRBV6-2/TRBV6-3	many	TRBJ2-1	TGTGCCAGCAGCTTCACAGGGGTCCGCTACAATGAGCAGTTCTTC	CASSFTGVRYNEQFF
-	TRBV18	few	TRBJ2-5	TGTGCCAGCTGCGGAGAGGAAACGACCCAGTACTTC	CASCGEETTQYF
-	TRBV7-8	-	TRBJ2-7	TGTGCCAGCAGCTTATACCGTGGACAGTCCCACGAGCAGTACTTC	CASSLYRGQSHEQYF
-	TRBV2	many	TRBJ2-7	TGTGCCAGCAGTCAGGGGATCTACGAGCAGTACTTC	CASSQGIYEQYF
TRBD2	TRBV30	many	TRBJ2-7	TGTGCCTGGAGAGCCATAGCTAGCGGGAGCTACGAGCAGTACTTC	CAWRAIASGSYEQYF
TRBD1	TRBV18	-	TRBJ2-1	TGTGCCAGCTCACCACCTTGGGACAGGGGGAGGCGGTTCTTC	CASSPPWDRGRRFF
-	TRBV20-1	many	TRBJ2-7	TGCAGTGCCGCGTCTAGCGACCCAGGAGAGCAGTACTTC	CSAASSDPGEQYF
-	TRBV9	-	TRBJ2-7	TGTGCCAGCAGCCTCGAGCCCACGGAGTCCTACGAGCAGTACTTC	CASSLEPTESYEQYF
-	TRBV9	-	TRBJ1-2	TGTGCCAGCAGCGTAGAAGGGTACGGGCGGAACTATGGCTACACCTTC	CASSVEGYGRNYGYTF
-	TRBV6-5	few	TRBJ2-5	TGTGCCAGCAGTTACTCTCCTCAGGCCCCGACCTTGTACTTC	CASSYSPQAPTLYF
-	TRBV18	-	TRBJ1-1	TGTGCCAGCTCAAAGAATATAGACACTGAAGCTTTCTTT	CASSKNIDTEAFF
-	TRBV20-1	few	TRBJ1-6	TGCAGTGCTAGAGATGACACCGCGGGATCCTATAATTCACCCCTCCACTTT	CSARDDTAGSYNSPLHF
TRBD2	TRBV20-1	many	TRBJ2-1	TGCAGTGCCAGCGGGAACCCCTCCGATGAGCAGTTCTTC	CSASGNPSDEQFF
-	TRBV7-6	-	TRBJ1-1	TGTGCCAGCAGCGAGCGGGGGGCTGAAGCTTTCTTT	CASSERGAEAFF
TRBD1	TRBV2	many	TRBJ1-2	TGTGCCAGCAGTGAAAGGACAGGGATCTATGGCTACACCTTC	CASSERTGIYGYTF
-	TRBV27	many	TRBJ1-1	TGTGCCAGCAGTTTCGTAGGTTTTATGAACACTGAAGCTTTCTTT	CASSFVGFMNTEAFF
-	TRBV7-9	-	TRBJ1-2	TGTGCCAGCAGCTTAGCGCTAGGGGGAGATGGCTACACCTTC	CASSLALGGDGYTF
-	TRBV10-3	-	TRBJ2-3	TGTGCCATCCAGGAAGGGACAGATACGCAGTATTTT	CAIQEGTDTQYF
-	TRBV18	many	TRBJ2-7	TGTGCCAGCTCACCTCCCAGGGTCTACGAGCAGTACTTC	CASSPPRVYEQYF
TRBD1	TRBV28	-	TRBJ1-2	TGTGCCAGCAGTACCACCTGGACAGGGGGCTTCTATGGCTACACCTTC	CASSTTWTGGFYGYTF